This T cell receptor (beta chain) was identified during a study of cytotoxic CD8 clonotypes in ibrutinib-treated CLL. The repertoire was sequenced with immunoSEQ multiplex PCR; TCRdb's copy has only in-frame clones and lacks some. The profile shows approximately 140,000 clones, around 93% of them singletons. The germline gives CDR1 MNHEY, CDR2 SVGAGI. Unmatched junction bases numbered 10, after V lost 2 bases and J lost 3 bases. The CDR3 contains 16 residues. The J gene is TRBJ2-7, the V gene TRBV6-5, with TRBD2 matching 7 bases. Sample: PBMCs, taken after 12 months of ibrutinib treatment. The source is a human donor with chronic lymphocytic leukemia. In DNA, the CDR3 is TGTGCCAGCAGTTACGGGCTAGCGGACGCTTTCTACGAGCAGTACTTC. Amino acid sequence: CASSYGLADAFYEQYF.